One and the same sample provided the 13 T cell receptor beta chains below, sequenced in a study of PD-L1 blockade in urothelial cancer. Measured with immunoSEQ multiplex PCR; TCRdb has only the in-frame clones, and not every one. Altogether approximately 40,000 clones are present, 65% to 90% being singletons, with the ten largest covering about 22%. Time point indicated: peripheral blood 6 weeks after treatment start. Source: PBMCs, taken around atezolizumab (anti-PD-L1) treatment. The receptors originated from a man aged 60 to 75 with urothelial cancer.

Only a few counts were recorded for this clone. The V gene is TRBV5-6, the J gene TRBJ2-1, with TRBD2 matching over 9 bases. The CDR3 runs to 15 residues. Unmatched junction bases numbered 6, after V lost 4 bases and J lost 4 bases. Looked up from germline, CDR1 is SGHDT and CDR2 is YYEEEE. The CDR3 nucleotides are TGTGCCAGCAGCCCAGCGGGGGGACGGTACAATGAGCAGTTCTTC. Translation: CASSPAGGRYNEQFF.

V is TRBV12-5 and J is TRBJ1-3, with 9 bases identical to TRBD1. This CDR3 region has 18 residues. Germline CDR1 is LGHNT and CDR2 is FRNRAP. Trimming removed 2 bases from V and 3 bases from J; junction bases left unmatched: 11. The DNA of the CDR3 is TGTGCTAGTGGTTTGATAGGTTTACAGGGGGCCGGTGGAAACACCATATATTTT. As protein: CASGLIGLQGAGGNTIYF.

Here the CDR3 reads CASSQGGGRSNTGELFF. DNA for the CDR3: TGTGCCAGCAGCCAAGGGGGGGGCAGGTCAAACACCGGGGAGCTGTTTTTT. The gene calls are TRBV4-2 and TRBJ2-2; weak D call: TRBD2 (7 bases). V was cut by 1 base and J by 2 bases, with 14 bases left in between. CDR1 is LGHNA, CDR2 YNFKEQ, per germline. The CDR3 length is 17 residues.

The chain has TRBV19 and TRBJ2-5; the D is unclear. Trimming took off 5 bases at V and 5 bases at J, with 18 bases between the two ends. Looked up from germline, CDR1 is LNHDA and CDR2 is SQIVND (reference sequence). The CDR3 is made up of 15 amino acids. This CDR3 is CASSPQRGTGETQYF. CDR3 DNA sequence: TGTGCCAGTAGTCCGCAGCGAGGAACTGGGGAGACCCAGTACTTC. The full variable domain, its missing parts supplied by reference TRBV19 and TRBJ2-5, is DGGITQSPKYLFRKEGQNVTLSCEQNLNHDAMYWYRQDPGQGLRLIYYSQIVNDFQKGDIAEGYSVSREKKESFPLTVTSAQKNPTAFYLCASSPQRGTGETQYFGPGTRLLVL.

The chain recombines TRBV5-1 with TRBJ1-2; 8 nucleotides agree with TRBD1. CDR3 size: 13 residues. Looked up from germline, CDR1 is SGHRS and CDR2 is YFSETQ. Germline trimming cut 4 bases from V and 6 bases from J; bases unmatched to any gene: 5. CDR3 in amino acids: CASSAGTGNGYTF. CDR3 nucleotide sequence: TGCGCCAGCAGCGCCGGGACAGGAAATGGCTACACCTTC. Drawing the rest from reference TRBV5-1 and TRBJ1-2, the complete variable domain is KAGVTQTPRYLIKTRGQQVTLSCSPISGHRSVSWYQQTPGQGLQFLFEYFSETQRNKGNFPGRFSGRQFSNSRSEMNVSTLELGDSALYLCASSAGTGNGYTFGSGTRLTVV.

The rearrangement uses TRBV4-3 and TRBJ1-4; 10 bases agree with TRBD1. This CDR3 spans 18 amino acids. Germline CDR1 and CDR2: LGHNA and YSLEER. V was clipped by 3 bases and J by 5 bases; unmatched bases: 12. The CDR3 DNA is TGCGCCAGCAGCCAGGACGACAGGGGGCTACCATTCAATGAAAAACTGTTTTTT. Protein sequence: CASSQDDRGLPFNEKLFF.

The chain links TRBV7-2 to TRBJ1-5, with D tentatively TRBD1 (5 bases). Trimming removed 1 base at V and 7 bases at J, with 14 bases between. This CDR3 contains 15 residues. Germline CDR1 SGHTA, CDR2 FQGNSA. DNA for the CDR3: TGTGCCAGCAGCTTAGATTCTTCAGGGAACCAGCCCCAGCATTTT. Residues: CASSLDSSGNQPQHF.

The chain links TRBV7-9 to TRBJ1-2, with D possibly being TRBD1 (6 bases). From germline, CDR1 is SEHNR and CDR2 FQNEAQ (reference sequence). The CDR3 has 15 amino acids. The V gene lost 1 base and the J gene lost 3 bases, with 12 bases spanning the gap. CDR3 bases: TGTGCCAGCAGCTTAGTCCAGGGGAGTTACTATGGCTACACCTTC. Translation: CASSLVQGSYYGYTF.

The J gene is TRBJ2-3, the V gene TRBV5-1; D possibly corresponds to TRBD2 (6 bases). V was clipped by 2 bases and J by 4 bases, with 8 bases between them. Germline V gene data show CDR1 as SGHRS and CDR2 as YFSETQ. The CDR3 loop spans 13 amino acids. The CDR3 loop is CASSFAGPDTQYF. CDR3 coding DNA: TGCGCCAGCAGCTTTGCGGGGCCAGATACGCAGTATTTT.

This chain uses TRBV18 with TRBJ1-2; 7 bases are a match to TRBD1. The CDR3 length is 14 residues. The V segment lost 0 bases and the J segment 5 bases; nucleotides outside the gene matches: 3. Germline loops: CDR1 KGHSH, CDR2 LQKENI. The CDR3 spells CASSPPPGGYGYTF. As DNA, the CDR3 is TGTGCCAGCTCACCACCTCCAGGGGGTTATGGCTACACCTTC.

CDR3 DNA sequence: TGCGCCAGCAGCGTGGGAGGCAGCCAAGAGACCCAGTACTTC. Translated, it gives CASSVGGSQETQYF. The chain employs TRBV5-1 and TRBJ2-5; perhaps TRBD2 as D (6 bases). The germline V and J ends were trimmed by 4 bases and 1 base, with 11 bases remaining between them. The CDR3 is made up of 14 amino acids. The germline CDR1 and CDR2 sequences are SGHRS and YFSETQ.

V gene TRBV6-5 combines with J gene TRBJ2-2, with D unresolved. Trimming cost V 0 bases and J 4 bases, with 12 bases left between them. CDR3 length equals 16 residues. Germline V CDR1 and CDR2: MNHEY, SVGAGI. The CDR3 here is CASSYSGRQVTGELFF. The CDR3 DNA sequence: TGTGCCAGCAGTTACTCGGGCCGGCAAGTCACCGGGGAGCTGTTTTTT.

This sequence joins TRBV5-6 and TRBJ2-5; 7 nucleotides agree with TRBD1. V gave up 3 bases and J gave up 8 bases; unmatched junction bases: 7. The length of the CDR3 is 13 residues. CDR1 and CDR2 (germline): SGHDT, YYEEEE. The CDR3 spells CASSSQGRQTQYF. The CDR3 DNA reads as TGTGCCAGCAGCTCACAGGGGCGGCAAACCCAGTACTTC.